This TCR beta chain was retrieved from a study of beta chain features in type 1 diabetes. In the case of this clone: The target antigen is unknown.

Trimming removed 5 bases from V and 3 bases from J; junction bases left unmatched: 8. The germline V gene has CDR1 SGHVS and CDR2 FNYEAQ. The CDR3 consists of 18 residues. Broader study findings: Fewer insertions but more deletions were seen at VDJ junctions in type 1 diabetes patients.

Expressed TCRB transcripts were sequenced after all isolated RNA was converted to cDNA. Here immunoSEQ multiplex PCR was the method, and the copy in TCRdb shows in-frame clones only, minus some. The table lists about 140,000 clones, approximately 10% of them singletons. The source material was central memory CD4+ T cells from blood. This sequence joins TRBV7-6 and TRBJ2-2; 14 positions agree with TRBD2. The receptor was derived from a middle-aged woman in good health. The CDR3 reads CASSPGLAGGVDTGELFF. CDR3 in DNA: TGTGCCAGCAGCCCCGGACTAGCGGGGGGTGTTGACACCGGGGAGCTGTTTTTT.